This entry is about one T cell receptor beta chain. This entry belongs to a study of blood T cell repertoires in COVID-19. Looking at the study overall: The United States, Italy and Spain provided the acute and convalescent COVID-19 samples.

Per germline, CDR1 SGHRS and CDR2 YFSETQ. Trimming shortened V by 6 bases and J by 2 bases, and 24 bases separated the two germline ends. The CDR3 spans 17 residues. In the authors' workflow: From reference gene primer amplification, estimates of nucleated cell counts were derived. The assay was immunoSEQ multiplex PCR, and TCRdb's table has in-frame clones only and misses some. That table is the source of V, J and clone size, and D and trimming were worked out from the DNA. This repertoire shows about 180,000 clones, 80% found once; its top ten account for 6% to 7.5%. This clonotype was obtained from a man in his 70s with active or convalescent COVID-19. The sequencing sample was made of peripheral blood. This chain links TRBV5-1 with TRBJ2-7, with D maybe TRBD2 (6 bases). CDR3 in amino acids: CASTYRDSNSLAYEQYF. DNA for the CDR3: TGCGCCAGCACGTACCGGGACTCAAATTCTTTGGCCTACGAGCAGTACTTC.